Below, one T cell receptor (beta chain) is given with its context. This clone showed up many times. Its antigen has not been determined. No per-base quality is available; no much larger clone lies one base away. Receptor libraries were prepared by PCR. Sequenced using an Illumina HiSeq 4000. The TCR beta-chain CDR3 region of each patient was profiled by high-throughput sequencing. Concerning the study's data processing: A classifier to discriminate distant-metastatic papillary thyroid cancer patients was built from CDR3 differences across clinicopathological groups. Repertoire diversity was assessed with the Shannon index, and tumor-blood repertoire similarity with the Morisita-Horn index. TCRdb passed the public sequencing reads through fastp at Q25 and MiXCR, retaining productive beta sequences. The V and J calls were not made by the authors but by TCRdb's processing. Across this sample there are tens of thousands of clones, with roughly an eighth seen only once. The ten largest clones take up approximately 24% of the sample.

The data belong to a study of metastatic and nonmetastatic thyroid tumors (dated by TCRdb to 2018 to 2021). At the level of the whole study: Repertoires from peripheral blood and from tumor or nodule tissue samples of malignant and benign thyroid patients were compared. Paper-wide results and their limitations: TCR beta diversity was reported as significantly higher in malignant tumors than in benign nodules, in both blood and tumor samples.

None of the patients had been given any treatment before thyroid surgery. Using T-cell receptor beta sequencing, the study looked back at clinical samples from patients collected from the early 2010s to the late 2010s. Taken from cysteine to phenylalanine, the CDR3 has 14 residues. Only CDR3 DNA is held: 42 bases, read in frame from base 1. The CDR1 and CDR2 encoded by the germline V gene (reference sequence) are DFQATT and SNEGSKA. V is reduced by 3 bases and J by 2 bases, leaving a spacing of 11 bases between them. The clonotype was recovered from a female donor with papillary thyroid cancer or a benign thyroid nodule (not recorded which). Some clones in this sample may be carry-over from other donors' samples. The sample was blood. This chain joins TRBV20-1 to TRBJ2-1; the D gene cannot be resolved reliably. The CDR3 has the sequence CSASRYPAYNEQFF. DNA sequence: TGCAGTGCTAGCAGATACCCGGCCTACAATGAGCAGTTCTTC.